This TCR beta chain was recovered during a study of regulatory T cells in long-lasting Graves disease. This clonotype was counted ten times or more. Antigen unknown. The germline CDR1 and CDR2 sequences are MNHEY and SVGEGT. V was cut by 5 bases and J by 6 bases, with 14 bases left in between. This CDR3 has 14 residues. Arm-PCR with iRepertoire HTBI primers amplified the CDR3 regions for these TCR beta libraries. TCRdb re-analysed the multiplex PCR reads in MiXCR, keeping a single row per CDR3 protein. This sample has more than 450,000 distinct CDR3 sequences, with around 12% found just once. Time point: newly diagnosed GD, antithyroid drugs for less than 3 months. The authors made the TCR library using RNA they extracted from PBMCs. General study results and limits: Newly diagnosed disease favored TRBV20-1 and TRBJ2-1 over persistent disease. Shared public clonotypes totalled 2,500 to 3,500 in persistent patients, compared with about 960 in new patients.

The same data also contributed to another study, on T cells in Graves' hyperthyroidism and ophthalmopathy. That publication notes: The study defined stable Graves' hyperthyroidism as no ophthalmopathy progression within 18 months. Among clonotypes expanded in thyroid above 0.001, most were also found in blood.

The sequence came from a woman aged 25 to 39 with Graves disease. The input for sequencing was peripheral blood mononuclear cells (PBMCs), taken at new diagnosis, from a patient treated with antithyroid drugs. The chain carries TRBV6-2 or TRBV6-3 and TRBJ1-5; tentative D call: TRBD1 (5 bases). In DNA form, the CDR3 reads TGTGCCAGCAGTGAAGGATGGGGGTTTCAGCCCCAGCATTTT. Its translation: CASSEGWGFQPQHF.